This T cell receptor beta chain was identified during a study of T cell responses to AZD1222 COVID-19 vaccine. The protocol was immunoSEQ multiplex PCR, while the TCRdb copy is restricted to in-frame clones and leaves out a portion. In the table there are about 100,000 clones, 86% of which are singletons. Study-level points and caveats: Among the donors, most were white British and more were female, and clonal diversity was possibly underestimated.

On this clone: As yet, its antigen is unknown.

Between the trimmed V and J ends, which lost 0 bases and 3 bases, there was a span of 11 bases. Germline CDR1 LGHNA, CDR2 YNFKEQ. The CDR3 covers 15 residues. Sequenced here: peripheral blood, sampled on day 0 of AZD1222 vaccination. The chain recombines TRBV4-2 with TRBJ1-2, with a possible D match to TRBD1 (5 bases). The origin of this receptor is an adult in good health. CDR3 residues: CASSQDLRDDYGYTF. The CDR3 region has the DNA TGTGCCAGCAGCCAAGATTTAAGGGACGACTATGGCTACACCTTC.